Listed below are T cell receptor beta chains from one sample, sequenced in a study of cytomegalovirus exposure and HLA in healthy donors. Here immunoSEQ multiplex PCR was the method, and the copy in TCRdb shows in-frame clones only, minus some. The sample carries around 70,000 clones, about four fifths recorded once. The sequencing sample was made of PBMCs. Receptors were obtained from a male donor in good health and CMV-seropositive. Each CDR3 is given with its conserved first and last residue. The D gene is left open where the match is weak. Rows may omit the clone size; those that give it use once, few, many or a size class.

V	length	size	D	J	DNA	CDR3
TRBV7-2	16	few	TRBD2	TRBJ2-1	TGTGCCAGCAGCAGAACAGCGGGGGGAGGTTACAATGAGCAGTTCTTC	CASSRTAGGGYNEQFF
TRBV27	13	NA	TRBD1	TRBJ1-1	TGTGCCAGCAGTTTCGGGGGACAGGGTTCCGCTTTCTTT	CASSFGGQGSAFF
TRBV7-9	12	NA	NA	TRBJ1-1	TGTGCCAGCAGCGAGTGGAACACTGAAGCTTTCTTT	CASSEWNTEAFF
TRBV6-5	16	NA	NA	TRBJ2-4	TGTGCCAGCAGTTACGGGGGGGGCCTAGCCAAAAACATTCAGTACTTC	CASSYGGGLAKNIQYF
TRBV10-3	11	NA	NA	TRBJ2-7	TGTGCCACCACAGCGGGCTACGAGCAGTACTTC	CATTAGYEQYF
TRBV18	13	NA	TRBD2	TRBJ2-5	TGTGCCAGCTCGCCGGGACTAGCGGAGACCCAGTACTTC	CASSPGLAETQYF
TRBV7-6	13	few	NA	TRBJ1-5	TGTGCCAGCAGCTTTCAGGAAAATCAGCCCCAGCATTTT	CASSFQENQPQHF
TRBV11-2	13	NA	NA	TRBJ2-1	TGTGCTAGCAGGGCAGGGCCGGGCAATGAGCAGTTCTTC	CASRAGPGNEQFF
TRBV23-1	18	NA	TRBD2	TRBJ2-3	TGCGCCAGCAGTCATGGTAGCGGGACTCCCCCTAGGACAGATACGCAGTATTTT	CASSHGSGTPPRTDTQYF
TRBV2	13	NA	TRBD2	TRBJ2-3	TGTGCCAGCGGGAGGGGACCGGCAGATACGCAGTATTTT	CASGRGPADTQYF
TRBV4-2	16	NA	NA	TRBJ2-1	TGTGCCAGCAGCCAACCTAACCCGGGAAGTCACAATGAGCAGTTCTTC	CASSQPNPGSHNEQFF
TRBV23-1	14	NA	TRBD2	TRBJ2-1	TGCGCCAGCAGGCCGGGACTAGAATATAATGAGCAGTTCTTC	CASRPGLEYNEQFF
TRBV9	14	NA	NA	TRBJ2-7	TGTGCCAGCAGCGCCCGGGACAATGCCTACGAGCAGTACTTC	CASSARDNAYEQYF
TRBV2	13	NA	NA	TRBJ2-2	TGTGCCAGCAGCGGACTGCACACCGGGGAGCTGTTTTTT	CASSGLHTGELFF
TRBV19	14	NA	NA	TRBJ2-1	TGTGCCAGTAGTAAAGGGACATACTACAATGAGCAGTTCTTC	CASSKGTYYNEQFF
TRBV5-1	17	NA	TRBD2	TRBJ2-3	TGCGCCAGCAGCTCCCCCCGAAGCGGGGGCATAGTGGGCACGCAGTATTTT	CASSSPRSGGIVGTQYF
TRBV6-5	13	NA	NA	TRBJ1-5	TGTGCCAGCAGACCTCAGGGAAATCAGCCCCAGCATTTT	CASRPQGNQPQHF
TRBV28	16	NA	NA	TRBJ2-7	TGTGCCAGCAGTTTAGGGCGGGCAGTACCACCCTACGAGCAGTACTTC	CASSLGRAVPPYEQYF
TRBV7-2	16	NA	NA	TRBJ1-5	TGTGCCAGCAGCTTATGGGCGGGGGTCAATAATCAGCCCCAGCATTTT	CASSLWAGVNNQPQHF
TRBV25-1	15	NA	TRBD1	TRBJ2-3	TGTGCCAGCAGAGGACAGGACCGGAGCACAGATACGCAGTATTTT	CASRGQDRSTDTQYF
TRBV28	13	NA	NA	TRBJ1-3	TGTGCCAGCATCACAGCCTCTGGAAACACCATATATTTT	CASITASGNTIYF
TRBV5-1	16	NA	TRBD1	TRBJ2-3	TGCGCCAGCAGCCCGGGACAGGGGATGAGAGTAGATACGCAGTATTTT	CASSPGQGMRVDTQYF
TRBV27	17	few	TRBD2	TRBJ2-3	TGTGCCAGCAGTCCAAGACTAGCGGGAGGGCCATGGAATACGCAGTATTTT	CASSPRLAGGPWNTQYF
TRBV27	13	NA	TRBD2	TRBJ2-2	TGTGCCAGCCGACTAGCGGGGTCCGGGGAGCTGTTTTTT	CASRLAGSGELFF
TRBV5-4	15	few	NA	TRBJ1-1	TGTGCCAGCAGCTTGGCAGGGGTAGGGGACACTGAAGCTTTCTTT	CASSLAGVGDTEAFF